This TCR beta chain was sequenced during a study of T cell responses to AZD1222 COVID-19 vaccine. The overall study: Recipients boosted at about 4 weeks or about 12 weeks are pooled. Study-wide results and limits: Rises in breadth and depth of Spike-specific TCRs came after two AZD1222 doses. Clonal diversity was possibly underestimated, and the donors were mostly white British, with more females. Across spike, vaccine-associated CD4 TCRs were found, dominant at 160-218 and 743-854.

The CDR3 extends over 16 amino acids. Germline V gene data show CDR1 as SGHRS and CDR2 as YFSETQ. V was shortened by 0 bases and J by 6 bases, with 19 bases between the two germline ends. Only in-frame clones appear in the TCRdb table, and some are missing; sequencing was by immunoSEQ multiplex PCR. The sample carries over 100,000 clones, 85% to 90% recorded once. Comment on this clone: No antigen is known for it.

The clonotype was recovered from an adult in good health. The starting material was peripheral blood, obtained on day 0 of AZD1222 vaccination. This sequence joins TRBV5-1 and TRBJ2-7; the D gene is possibly TRBD2 (5 bases). The CDR3 DNA reads TGCGCCAGCAGCTTGGGTCCAGAGGGCGTCGAAGGCGAGCAGTACTTC. Translated, it gives CASSLGPEGVEGEQYF. The variable domain in full, with the rest retrieved from reference TRBV5-1 and TRBJ2-7, is KAGVTQTPRYLIKTRGQQVTLSCSPISGHRSVSWYQQTPGQGLQFLFEYFSETQRNKGNFPGRFSGRQFSNSRSEMNVSTLELGDSALYLCASSLGPEGVEGEQYFGPGTRLTVT.